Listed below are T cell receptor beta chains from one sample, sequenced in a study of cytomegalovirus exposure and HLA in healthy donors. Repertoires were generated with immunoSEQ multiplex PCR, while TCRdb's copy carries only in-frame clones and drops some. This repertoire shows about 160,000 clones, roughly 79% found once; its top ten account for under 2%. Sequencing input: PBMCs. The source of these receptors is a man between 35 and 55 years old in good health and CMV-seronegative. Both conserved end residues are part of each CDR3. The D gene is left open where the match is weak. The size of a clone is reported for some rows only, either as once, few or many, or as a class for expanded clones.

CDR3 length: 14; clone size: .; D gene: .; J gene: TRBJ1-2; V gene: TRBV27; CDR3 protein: CASSLQGPAYGYTF; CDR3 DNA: TGTGCCAGCAGTTTACAGGGGCCAGCCTATGGCTACACCTTC
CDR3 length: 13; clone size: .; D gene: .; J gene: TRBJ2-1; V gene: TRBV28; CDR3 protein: CASSLVAVREQFF; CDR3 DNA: TGTGCCAGCAGTTTAGTGGCGGTACGTGAGCAGTTCTTC
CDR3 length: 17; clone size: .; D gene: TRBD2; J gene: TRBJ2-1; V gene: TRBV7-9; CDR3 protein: CASSMKGLAGVRNEQFF; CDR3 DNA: TGTGCCAGCAGCATGAAGGGACTAGCGGGAGTTAGGAATGAGCAGTTCTTC
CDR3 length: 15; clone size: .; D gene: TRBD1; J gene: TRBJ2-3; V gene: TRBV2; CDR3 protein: CASLKRQGWIDTQYF; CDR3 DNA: TGTGCCAGTCTGAAAAGACAGGGATGGATAGATACGCAGTATTTT
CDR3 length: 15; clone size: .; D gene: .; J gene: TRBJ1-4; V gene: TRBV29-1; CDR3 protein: CSVELYKGQSEKLFF; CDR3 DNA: TGCAGCGTTGAACTCTACAAAGGACAGTCCGAAAAACTGTTTTTT
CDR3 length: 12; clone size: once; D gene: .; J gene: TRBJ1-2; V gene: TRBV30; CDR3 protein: CAWKQESGGYTF; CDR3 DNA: TGTGCCTGGAAACAGGAAAGCGGGGGCTACACCTTC
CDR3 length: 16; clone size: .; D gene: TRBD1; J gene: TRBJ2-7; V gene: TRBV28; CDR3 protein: CASYSIPGQGLYEQYF; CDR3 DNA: TGTGCCAGCTATTCTATTCCGGGACAGGGGTTATACGAGCAGTACTTC
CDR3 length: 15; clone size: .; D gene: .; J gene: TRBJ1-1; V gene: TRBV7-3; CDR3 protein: CASSLGGVAGTEAFF; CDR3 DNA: TGTGCCAGCAGCTTAGGGGGGGTGGCAGGCACTGAAGCTTTCTTT
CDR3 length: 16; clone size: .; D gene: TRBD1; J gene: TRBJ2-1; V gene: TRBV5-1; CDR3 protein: CASSLAGQGFNNEQFF; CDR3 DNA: TGCGCCAGCAGCTTGGCTGGACAGGGTTTTAACAATGAGCAGTTCTTC
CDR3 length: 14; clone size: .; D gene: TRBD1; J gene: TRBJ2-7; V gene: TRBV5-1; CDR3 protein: CASSVTGHYYEQYF; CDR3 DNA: TGCGCCAGCAGCGTGACAGGGCACTACTACGAGCAGTACTTC
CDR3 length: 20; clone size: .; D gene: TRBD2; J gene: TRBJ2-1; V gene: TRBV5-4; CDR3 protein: CASSRGVGGRPISSYNEQFF; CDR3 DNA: TGTGCCAGCAGCCGGGGGGTTGGCGGACGACCGATAAGCTCCTACAATGAGCAGTTCTTC
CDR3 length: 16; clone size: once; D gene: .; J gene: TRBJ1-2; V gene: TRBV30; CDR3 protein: CAWSVLRQARNYGYTF; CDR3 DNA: TGTGCCTGGAGTGTCTTGCGACAGGCGAGGAACTATGGCTACACCTTC
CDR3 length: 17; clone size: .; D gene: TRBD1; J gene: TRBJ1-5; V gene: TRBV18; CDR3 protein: CASSPRGSGTGNQPQHF; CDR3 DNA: TGTGCCAGCTCACCACGGGGCTCCGGGACAGGCAATCAGCCCCAGCATTTT
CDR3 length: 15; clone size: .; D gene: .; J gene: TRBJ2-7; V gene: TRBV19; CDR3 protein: CASSIRSSPSGEQYF; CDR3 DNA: TGTGCCAGTAGTATTAGGAGTTCCCCTTCGGGCGAGCAGTACTTC
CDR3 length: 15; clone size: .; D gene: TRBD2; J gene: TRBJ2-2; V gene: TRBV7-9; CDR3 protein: CSSGPSGRYGGELFF; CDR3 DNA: TGTTCCAGCGGGCCTAGCGGGAGATACGGCGGGGAGCTGTTTTTT
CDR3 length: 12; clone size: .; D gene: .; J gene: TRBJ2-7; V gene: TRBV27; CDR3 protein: CASSWTGGEQYF; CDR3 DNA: TGTGCCAGCAGTTGGACGGGCGGGGAGCAGTACTTC
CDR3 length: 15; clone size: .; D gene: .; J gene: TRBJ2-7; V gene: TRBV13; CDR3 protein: CASSSLSGRPYEQYF; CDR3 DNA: TGTGCCAGCAGCTCCCTTAGCGGAAGGCCCTACGAGCAGTACTTC
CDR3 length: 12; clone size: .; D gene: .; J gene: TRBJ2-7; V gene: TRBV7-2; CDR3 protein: CASSSQGYEQYF; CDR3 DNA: TGTGCCAGCAGCTCACAGGGATACGAGCAGTACTTC
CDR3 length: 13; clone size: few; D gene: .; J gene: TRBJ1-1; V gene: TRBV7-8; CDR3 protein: CASTGDWDTEAFF; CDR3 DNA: TGTGCCAGCACCGGGGACTGGGACACTGAAGCTTTCTTT
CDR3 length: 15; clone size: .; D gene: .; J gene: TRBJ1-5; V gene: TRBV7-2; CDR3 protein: CASSPTAAINQPQHF; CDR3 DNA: TGTGCCAGCAGCCCTACAGCGGCTATTAATCAGCCCCAGCATTTT
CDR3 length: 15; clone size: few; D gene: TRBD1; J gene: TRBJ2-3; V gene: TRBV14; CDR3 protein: CASSQETGVTDTQYF; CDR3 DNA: TGTGCCAGCAGCCAAGAGACAGGGGTGACAGATACGCAGTATTTT
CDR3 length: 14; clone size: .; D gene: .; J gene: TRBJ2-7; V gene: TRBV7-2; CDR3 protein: CASSLSGRIYEQYF; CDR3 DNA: TGTGCCAGCAGCTTGAGTGGCAGGATCTACGAGCAGTACTTC
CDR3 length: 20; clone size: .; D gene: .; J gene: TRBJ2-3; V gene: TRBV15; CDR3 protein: CATSTFPPQLERTSTDTQYF; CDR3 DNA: TGTGCCACCAGCACATTCCCACCCCAACTAGAGCGGACTAGCACAGATACGCAGTATTTT
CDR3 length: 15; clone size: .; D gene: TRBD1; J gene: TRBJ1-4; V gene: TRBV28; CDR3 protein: CASSFIGGLDEKLFF; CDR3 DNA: TGTGCCAGCAGTTTCATAGGGGGCTTGGATGAAAAACTGTTTTTT
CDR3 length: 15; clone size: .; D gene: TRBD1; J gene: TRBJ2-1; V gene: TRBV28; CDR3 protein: CASSFRDSRYNEQFF; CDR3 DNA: TGTGCCAGCAGCTTCAGGGACAGCCGTTACAATGAGCAGTTCTTC
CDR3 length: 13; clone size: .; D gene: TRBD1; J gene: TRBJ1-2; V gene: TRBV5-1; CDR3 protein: CASSYGTGFGYTF; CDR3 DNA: TGCGCCAGCAGCTACGGGACAGGGTTTGGCTACACCTTC
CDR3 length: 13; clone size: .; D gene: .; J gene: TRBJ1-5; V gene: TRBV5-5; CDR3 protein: CASSLDSHQPQHF; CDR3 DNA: TGTGCCAGCAGCTTAGACAGCCATCAGCCCCAGCATTTT
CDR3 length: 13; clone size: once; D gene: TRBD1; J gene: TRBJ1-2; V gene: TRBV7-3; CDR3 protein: CASSSRGRGGYTF; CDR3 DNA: TGTGCCAGCAGCTCCAGGGGGCGCGGTGGCTACACCTTC
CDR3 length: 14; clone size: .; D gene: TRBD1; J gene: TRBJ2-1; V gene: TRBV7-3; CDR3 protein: CASSLTTGADEQFF; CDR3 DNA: TGTGCCAGCAGCTTAACAACAGGGGCCGATGAGCAGTTCTTC
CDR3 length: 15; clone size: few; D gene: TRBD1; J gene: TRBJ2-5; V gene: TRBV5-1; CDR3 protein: CASSLNTGGQETQYF; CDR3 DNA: TGCGCCAGCAGCTTGAATACAGGGGGACAAGAGACCCAGTACTTC
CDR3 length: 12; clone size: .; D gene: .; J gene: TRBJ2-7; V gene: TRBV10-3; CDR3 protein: CAISESGREQYF; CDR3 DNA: TGTGCCATCAGTGAGTCGGGGCGCGAGCAGTACTTC
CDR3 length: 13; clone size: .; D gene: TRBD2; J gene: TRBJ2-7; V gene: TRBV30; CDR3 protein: CAWSLAGGNEQYF; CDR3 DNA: TGTGCCTGGAGTTTAGCGGGAGGGAACGAGCAGTACTTC
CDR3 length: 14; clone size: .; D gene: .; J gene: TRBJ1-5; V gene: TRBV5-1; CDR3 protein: CASSLTGGNQPQHF; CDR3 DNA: TGCGCCAGCAGCTTGACGGGAGGCAATCAGCCCCAGCATTTT
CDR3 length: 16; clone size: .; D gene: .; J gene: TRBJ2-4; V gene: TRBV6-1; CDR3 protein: CASSDLEGQAKNIQYF; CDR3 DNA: TGTGCCAGCAGTGATCTCGAGGGACAAGCCAAAAACATTCAGTACTTC
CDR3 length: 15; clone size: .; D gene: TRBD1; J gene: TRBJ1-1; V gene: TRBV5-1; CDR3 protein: CASRQTGGPGTEAFF; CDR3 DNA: TGCGCCAGCCGTCAGACAGGGGGTCCGGGCACTGAAGCTTTCTTT
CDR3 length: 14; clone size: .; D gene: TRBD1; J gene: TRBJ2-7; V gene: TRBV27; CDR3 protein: CASSFRDRESKQYF; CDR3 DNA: TGTGCCAGCAGTTTTCGAGACAGGGAGTCTAAGCAGTACTTC
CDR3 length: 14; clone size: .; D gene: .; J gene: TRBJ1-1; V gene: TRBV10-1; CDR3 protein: CASRENNLNTEAFF; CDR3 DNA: TGCGCCAGCCGTGAGAACAATTTGAACACTGAAGCTTTCTTT
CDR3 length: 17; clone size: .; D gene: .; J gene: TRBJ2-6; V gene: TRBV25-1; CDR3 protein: CASSDVRTSSGANGLTF; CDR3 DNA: TGTGCCAGCAGTGACGTTAGGACAAGTTCTGGGGCCAACGGCCTGACTTTC
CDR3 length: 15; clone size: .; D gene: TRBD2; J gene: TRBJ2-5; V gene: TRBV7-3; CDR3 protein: CASSLMAGGSETQYF; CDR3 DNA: TGTGCCAGCAGCTTAATGGCGGGAGGGTCGGAGACCCAGTACTTC
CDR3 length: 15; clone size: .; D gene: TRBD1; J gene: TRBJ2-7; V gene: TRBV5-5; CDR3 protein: CASSLAAGGSYEQYF; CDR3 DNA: TGTGCCAGCAGCTTGGCTGCAGGGGGCTCCTACGAGCAGTACTTC
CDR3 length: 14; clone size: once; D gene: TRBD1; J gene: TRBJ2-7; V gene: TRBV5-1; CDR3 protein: CASKPGTGAMEQYF; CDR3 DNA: TGCGCCAGCAAACCCGGGACAGGGGCGATGGAGCAGTACTTC
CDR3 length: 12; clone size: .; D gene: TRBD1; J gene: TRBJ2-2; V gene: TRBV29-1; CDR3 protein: CSGQGRTGELFF; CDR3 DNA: TGCAGTGGACAGGGCCGAACCGGGGAGCTGTTTTTT
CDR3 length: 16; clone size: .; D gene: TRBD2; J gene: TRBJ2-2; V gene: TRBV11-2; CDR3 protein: CASRPIAGGVTGELFF; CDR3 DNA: TGTGCCAGCAGACCAATAGCGGGAGGGGTCACCGGGGAGCTGTTTTTT
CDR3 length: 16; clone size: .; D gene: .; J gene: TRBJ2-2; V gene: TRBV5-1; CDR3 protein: CASRAVLATNTGELFF; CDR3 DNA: TGCGCCAGCAGGGCCGTCCTAGCGACGAACACCGGGGAGCTGTTTTTT
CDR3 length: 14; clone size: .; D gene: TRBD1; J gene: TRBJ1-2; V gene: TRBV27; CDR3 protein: CASSTKGQFYGYTF; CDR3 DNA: TGTGCCAGCAGTACAAAGGGACAGTTCTATGGCTACACCTTC
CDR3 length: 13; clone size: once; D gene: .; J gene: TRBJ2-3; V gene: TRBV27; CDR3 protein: CASSLVYTDTQYF; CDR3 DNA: TGTGCCAGCAGTTTGGTCTACACAGATACGCAGTATTTT
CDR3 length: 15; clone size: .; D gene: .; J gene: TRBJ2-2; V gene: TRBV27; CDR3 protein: CASSLLGANTGELFF; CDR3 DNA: TGTGCCAGCAGTTTACTAGGGGCGAACACCGGGGAGCTGTTTTTT
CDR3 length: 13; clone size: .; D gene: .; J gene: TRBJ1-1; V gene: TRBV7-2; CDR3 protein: CASSLGTYTEAFF; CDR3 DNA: TGTGCCAGCAGCCTGGGGACTTACACTGAAGCTTTCTTT
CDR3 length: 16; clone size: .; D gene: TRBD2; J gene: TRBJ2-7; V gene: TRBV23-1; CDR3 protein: CASSQKEASGRYEQYF; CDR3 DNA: TGCGCCAGCAGTCAAAAAGAGGCTAGCGGACGCTACGAGCAGTACTTC
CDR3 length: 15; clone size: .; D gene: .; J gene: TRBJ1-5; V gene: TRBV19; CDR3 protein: CASSIKGSSNQPQHF; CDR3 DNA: TGTGCCAGTAGTATTAAGGGGTCAAGCAATCAGCCCCAGCATTTT
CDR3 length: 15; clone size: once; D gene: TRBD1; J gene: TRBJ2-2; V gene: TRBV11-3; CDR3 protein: CASSPHRGDTGELFF; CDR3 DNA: TGTGCCAGCAGCCCTCACAGGGGCGACACCGGGGAGCTGTTTTTT
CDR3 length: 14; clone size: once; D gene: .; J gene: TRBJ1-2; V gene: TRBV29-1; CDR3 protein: CSVEKVLANYGYTF; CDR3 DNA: TGCAGCGTTGAAAAGGTCCTAGCTAACTATGGCTACACCTTC
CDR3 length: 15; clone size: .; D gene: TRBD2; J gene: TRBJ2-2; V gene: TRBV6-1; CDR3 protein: CASSEELAGGGELFF; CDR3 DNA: TGTGCCAGCAGTGAAGAACTAGCGGGAGGAGGGGAGCTGTTTTTT
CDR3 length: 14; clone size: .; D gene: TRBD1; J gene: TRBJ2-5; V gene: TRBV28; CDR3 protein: CASSFSSGGETQYF; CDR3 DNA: TGTGCCAGCAGTTTCTCATCAGGGGGAGAGACCCAGTACTTC
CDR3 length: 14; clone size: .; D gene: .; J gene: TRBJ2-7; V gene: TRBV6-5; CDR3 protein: CASSYSDSSYEQYF; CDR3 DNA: TGTGCCAGCAGTTACTCTGACAGCTCCTACGAGCAGTACTTC
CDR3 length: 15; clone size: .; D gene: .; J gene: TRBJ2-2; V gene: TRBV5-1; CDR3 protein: CASSPGTANTGELFF; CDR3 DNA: TGCGCCAGCAGCCCAGGCACAGCGAACACCGGGGAGCTGTTTTTT